Given below is one T cell receptor beta chain in context. This sample is drawn from a study of CD8 T cells in Susac syndrome. Trimming pared 10 bases from V and 3 bases from J, leaving 13 bases between. The germline gives CDR1 SNHLY, CDR2 FYNNEI. CDR3 size: 12 residues. Purification of the CD8+ and CD4+ T cells relied on negative isolation, and TEMRA cells underwent FACS enrichment. Reverse transcription used roughly 0.45 to 1 ug RNA and random hexamers. TCRdb processed the immunoSEQ multiplex PCR reads anew with MiXCR; each CDR3 protein has one entry. The sample shows 140,000 or so distinct CDR3 sequences, approximately 94% of them seen only once.

The receptor was isolated from a human donor in good health. The rearrangement uses TRBV2 and TRBJ2-7, with a possible D match to TRBD2 (6 bases). The sample comprised CD4+ T cells from PBMCs. For the CDR3, the DNA is TGTGCCACCTCGGGAGACATCTACGAGCAGTACTTC. This sequence encodes CATSGDIYEQYF.